These 6 T cell receptor beta chains were all obtained from the same sample, sequenced in a study of technical replicates of blood from a few donors. Libraries were prepared by immunoSEQ multiplex PCR; TCRdb keeps only in-frame clonotypes and omits some of them. The sample contains around 69,000 clones, around 85% of which appear only once. The specimen was PBMCs. All receptors come from a human donor in good health. Some clones in this sample may be carry-over from other donors' samples.

The chain joins TRBV6-6 to TRBJ2-5, with D perhaps matching TRBD2 (6 bases). The CDR3 length is 14 residues. Germline V CDR1 and CDR2: MNHNY, SVGAGI (reference sequence). The V gene lost 5 bases and the J gene lost 1 base, with 11 bases spanning the gap. In nucleotides, the CDR3 is TGTGCCAGCAGTGAGGGACTTCGCCAAGAGACCCAGTACTTC. It translates to CASSEGLRQETQYF.

The V and J genes are TRBV23-1 and TRBJ1-1, with 7 bases that match TRBD1. TRBV23-1 is labeled an ORF, and its function is uncertain. V lost 7 bases to trimming and J lost 1 base; unmatched junction nucleotides: 6. The CDR3 spans 14 residues. The chain's CDR3 is CASTQTGTNTEAFF. The CDR3 DNA is TGCGCCAGCACCCAGACAGGGACGAACACTGAAGCTTTCTTT.

This rearrangement joins TRBV6-1 to TRBJ1-2; no reliable D call. The germline V and J ends were trimmed by 1 base and 4 bases, with 10 bases remaining between them. Germline-derived CDR1 and CDR2 are MNHNS and SASEGT. This CDR3 is 14 amino acids long. CDR3 in amino acids: CASSEVWLSYGYTF. The CDR3 DNA sequence: TGTGCCAGCAGTGAAGTTTGGCTCTCCTATGGCTACACCTTC.

V is TRBV7-2 and J is TRBJ2-7; D call uncertain. This CDR3 spans 11 amino acids. V lost 3 bases, J lost 5 bases, and 5 bases lay in between. From germline, CDR1 is SGHTA and CDR2 FQGNSA. In DNA, the CDR3 is TGTGCCAGCAGCTTTATCCACGAGCAGTACTTC. This sequence encodes CASSFIHEQYF.

The rearrangement uses TRBV6-5 and TRBJ2-7; possible D gene TRBD2, 5 bases. Germline CDR1 reads MNHEY; CDR2 reads SVGAGI. The CDR3 length is 14 residues. Trimming removed 5 bases at V and 3 bases at J, with 14 bases between. The CDR3 sequence is CASSKGLEVYEQYF. The CDR3 DNA reads TGTGCCAGCAGTAAAGGACTGGAGGTCTACGAGCAGTACTTC.

The chain couples TRBV30 to TRBJ2-1; TRBD1 might be the D (6 bases). The CDR3 is 14 amino acids. Germline values: CDR1 GTSNPN, CDR2 SVGIG (reference sequence). The V gene lost 3 bases and the J gene lost 6 bases, with 15 bases spanning the gap. The CDR3 loop reads CAWSTQGLFNEQFF. CDR3 sequence (DNA): TGTGCCTGGAGCACCCAGGGGTTATTCAATGAGCAGTTCTTC.